This is a list of T cell receptor beta chains from one sample in a study of beta chain features in type 1 diabetes. Sequencing used immunoSEQ multiplex PCR; TCRdb keeps in-frame clones, though not all of them. Here the sample spans 300,000 to 400,000 clones, approximately 10% being singletons. Material for sequencing was naive CD4+ T cells from blood. All receptors derive from a woman aged 25 to 39 in good health. Each CDR3 is given with its conserved first and last residue. The D gene is left open where the match is weak. Some rows mark clone size as missing; the rest say once, few, many or name a class of expanded clone.

clone_size j_call v_call d_call cdr3_nt cdr3_aa
NA TRBJ2-5 TRBV7-7 TRBD1 TGTGCTAGCAGCCCTGGGACAGGGGGACAAGAGACCCAGTACTTC CASSPGTGGQETQYF
NA TRBJ2-7 TRBV15 TRBD2 TGTGCCACCAGCAGAGAAAGACTAGCGGGAAGCTCCGAGCAGTACTTC CATSRERLAGSSEQYF
few TRBJ1-1 TRBV19 TRBD1 TGTGCCAGTAGGATGACAGGGGACGCTGAAGCTTTCTTT CASRMTGDAEAFF
NA TRBJ2-6 TRBV30 TRBD1 TGTGCCTGGAGTGGGGGGACAGGGGAACCTTTTAGCTCTGGGGCCAACGTCCTGACTTTC CAWSGGTGEPFSSGANVLTF
NA TRBJ2-1 TRBV5-1 NA TGCGCCAGCAGCTCTAATACAGGGACATACAATGAGCAGTTCTTC CASSSNTGTYNEQFF
few TRBJ2-5 TRBV5-1 NA TGCGCCAGCAGCTTGGAGGCAGGGCAAGAGACCCAGTACTTC CASSLEAGQETQYF
NA TRBJ2-6 TRBV4-2 NA TGTGCCAGCAGCCAAGATTCCCCCCAGCGGATCTCTGGGGCCAACGTCCTGACTTTC CASSQDSPQRISGANVLTF
NA TRBJ2-7 TRBV15 NA TGTGCCACCAGCGAAAGAGACACCCGCTCCTACGAGCAGTACTTC CATSERDTRSYEQYF
NA TRBJ2-1 TRBV15 NA TGTGCCACCAGCCGCAGGGGAGAACCTTACAATGAGCAGTTCTTC CATSRRGEPYNEQFF
NA TRBJ2-1 TRBV7-2 TRBD2 TGTGCCAGCGCCGGAGGACTAGCGGGAGGCCGTCGGTTCTTC CASAGGLAGGRRFF
NA TRBJ2-4 TRBV19 NA TGTGCCAGTAGTATAGAAGGGGTCCTAGCCAAAAACATTCAGTACTTC CASSIEGVLAKNIQYF
NA TRBJ2-3 TRBV28 TRBD2 TGTGCCAGCAGTCCCCCCTGGGGTAGCGGGAGAGGGGTAGATACGCAGTATTTT CASSPPWGSGRGVDTQYF
NA TRBJ1-5 TRBV18 NA TGTGCCAGCCAGGGAACCAGGGATCAGCCCCAGCATTTT CASQGTRDQPQHF
NA TRBJ2-7 TRBV7-2 NA TGTGCCAGCAGCTCTGGGACTCAAATCTACGAGCAGTACTTC CASSSGTQIYEQYF
few TRBJ1-2 TRBV5-4 NA TGTGCCAGCAGCTCTTCTGGGACTGGCGGGGGCTACACCTTC CASSSSGTGGGYTF
few TRBJ2-1 TRBV7-2 NA TGTGCCAGCAGCTTCTCAGGGAAACGCAATGAGCAGTTCTTC CASSFSGKRNEQFF
NA TRBJ2-1 TRBV18 TRBD2 TGTGCCAGCTCAAAGCCGGGACTAGCGGGAGGAGTTGAGCAGTTCTTC CASSKPGLAGGVEQFF
few TRBJ2-7 TRBV20-1 NA TGCAGTGAGAACAGGGCTTACGAGCAGTACTTC CSENRAYEQYF
NA TRBJ2-3 TRBV9 NA TGTGCCAGCAGCGTAGTTCCGAGCGGCCCCACAGATACGCAGTATTTT CASSVVPSGPTDTQYF
NA TRBJ2-1 TRBV4-1 TRBD1 TGCGCCAGCAGCGCGGACAGGGGGACCTACAATGAGCAGTTCTTC CASSADRGTYNEQFF
few TRBJ1-1 TRBV2 NA TGTGCCAGCAGTGAAGCGCGGAGGGTCGCTGAAGCTTTCTTT CASSEARRVAEAFF
few TRBJ2-3 TRBV14 TRBD2 TGTGCCAGCAGCCATCTGTCGCGCGGCGGGAGTAGCACAGATACGCAGTATTTT CASSHLSRGGSSTDTQYF
NA TRBJ2-1 TRBV30 NA TGTGCCTGGGGGGATCTAGCAGCCAATACAGCCGGGCAGTTCTTC CAWGDLAANTAGQFF
few TRBJ2-6 TRBV5-4 NA TGTGCCAGCAGCACCGGTCTGTCTGGGGCCAACGTCCTGACTTTC CASSTGLSGANVLTF
few TRBJ2-7 TRBV19 NA TGTGCCAGTAGTAATCGTGAGTACTCCTACGAGCAGTACTTC CASSNREYSYEQYF
NA TRBJ2-5 TRBV2 NA TGTGCCAGCAGGGAGGGGGAGACCCAGTACTTC CASREGETQYF
NA TRBJ2-7 TRBV7-2 NA TGTGCCAGCAGCTTGAGGCTCGGGACTGGCTCCTACGAGCAGTACTTC CASSLRLGTGSYEQYF
NA TRBJ2-2 TRBV7-2 TRBD1 TGTGCCAGCAGCTTACAGGGGGCAAACACCGGGGAGCTGTTTTTT CASSLQGANTGELFF
few TRBJ2-4 TRBV10-3 NA TGTGCTACCTCCGGGGTCAAAAACATTCAGTACTTC CATSGVKNIQYF
NA TRBJ2-3 TRBV4-2 NA TGTGCCAGCAGCCAAGGTCCGGGAGTCGGGGATACGCAGTATTTT CASSQGPGVGDTQYF
NA TRBJ1-1 TRBV25-1 NA TGTGCCAGCAGGGAGACAGGCAAGAACACTGAAGCTTTCTTT CASRETGKNTEAFF
few TRBJ2-7 TRBV28 TRBD2 TGTGCCAGCAGTTTAATCGGGGTTGCGGGGGCCTACGAGCAGTACTTC CASSLIGVAGAYEQYF